The source of this T cell receptor beta chain is a study of blood T cell repertoires in COVID-19. Self-reported history from a screening survey and questionnaire set each donor's cohort. Trimming took 5 bases from V and 2 from J; bases not matched to a gene: 6. Germline V gives CDR1 KGHSH, CDR2 LQKENI. The CDR3 has 15 amino acids. As handled by the study authors: Estimation of nucleated cell counts relied on the amplification of reference gene primers. Only in-frame clones appear in the TCRdb table, and some are missing; sequencing was by immunoSEQ multiplex PCR. That table gives V, J and clone size, and the DNA gave D and trimming. Here the sample spans 320,000 or so clones, 89% being singletons.

The sample consisted of PBMCs or T cells enriched from blood (not recorded which). The sequence came from a man between 60 and 75 years old who had recovered from COVID-19. The V gene is TRBV18, the J gene TRBJ2-5; TRBD2 matches at 9 bases. CDR3 DNA: TGTGCCAGCTCAATCCGACTAGCGGAGCAAGAGACCCAGTACTTC. It is translated as CASSIRLAEQETQYF.